Listed below are T cell receptor beta chains from one sample, sequenced in a study of OX40 agonist ivuxolimab in advanced cancers. TCRdb keeps only in-frame clones here, not all; method: immunoSEQ multiplex PCR. The repertoire holds 25,000 to 40,000 clones, with more than 75% as singletons. The sequencing used CD4+ or CD8+ T cells sorted from blood, collected in a trial of the OX40 agonist ivuxolimab. These receptors were collected from an adult with an advanced solid tumor such as melanoma, head and neck, liver or kidney cancer. Each CDR3 is given with its conserved first and last residue. D genes are given only for firm matches. Where a row states a size, it is once, few, many or the class of an expanded clone; other rows omit it.

D: -; V: TRBV19; size: once; J: TRBJ2-4; DNA: TGTGCCAGTAGTTACGATTCAGGAGGTCGCATTCAGTACTTC; CDR3: CASSYDSGGRIQYF
D: -; V: TRBV20-1; size: -; J: TRBJ2-7; DNA: TGCAGTGCTCCGACAGGCTACGAGCAGTACTTC; CDR3: CSAPTGYEQYF
D: TRBD1; V: TRBV7-8; size: -; J: TRBJ2-5; DNA: TGTGCCAGCAGCCCCACAGGGACAGGGGGATGGGAGACCCAGTACTTC; CDR3: CASSPTGTGGWETQYF
D: -; V: TRBV28; size: -; J: TRBJ2-3; DNA: TGTGCCAGCAGTGCATTGGGGGGTTCCTTTCGATCCAACACAGATACGCAGTATTTT; CDR3: CASSALGGSFRSNTDTQYF
D: -; V: TRBV6-6; size: -; J: TRBJ2-1; DNA: TGTGCCAGCAGTTACGCTTCAGGGGCTCGGAATGAGCAGTTCTTC; CDR3: CASSYASGARNEQFF
D: -; V: TRBV7-3; size: -; J: TRBJ2-7; DNA: TGTGCCAGCAGCTCCACCGGGTCCGCCTACGAGCAGTACTTC; CDR3: CASSSTGSAYEQYF
D: TRBD1; V: TRBV6-5; size: -; J: TRBJ2-7; DNA: TGTGCCAGCAGTTACGGGACAGGGGATTTCAACGAGCAGTACTTC; CDR3: CASSYGTGDFNEQYF
D: -; V: TRBV7-2; size: -; J: TRBJ1-1; DNA: TGTGCCAGCAGCTCAGCGCGTTATGGTTTCGCCACTGAAGCTTTCTTT; CDR3: CASSSARYGFATEAFF
D: TRBD2; V: TRBV10-3; size: once; J: TRBJ2-2; DNA: TGTGCCGCCGGGAGAGGGAGGGACACCGGGGAGCTGTTTTTT; CDR3: CAAGRGRDTGELFF
D: -; V: TRBV6-5; size: once; J: TRBJ2-5; DNA: TGTGCCAGCAGCTATAGCCTCGGGGAGACCCAGTACTTC; CDR3: CASSYSLGETQYF
D: -; V: TRBV29-1; size: -; J: TRBJ2-2; DNA: TGCAGCGCGGACCCTGGCTACGGGGAGCTGTTTTTT; CDR3: CSADPGYGELFF
D: TRBD1; V: TRBV7-9; size: -; J: TRBJ1-4; DNA: TGTGCCAGCAGCGGACAGGGTTTCGCTGAAAAACTGTTTTTT; CDR3: CASSGQGFAEKLFF
D: TRBD1; V: TRBV6-5; size: -; J: TRBJ1-1; DNA: TGTGCCAGCACCGGACAGGGGAACACTGAAGCTTTCTTT; CDR3: CASTGQGNTEAFF
D: -; V: TRBV7-3; size: -; J: TRBJ2-2; DNA: TGTGCCAGCAGCGAGAGGGGACTTAGCGGGGAGCTGTTTTTT; CDR3: CASSERGLSGELFF
D: TRBD1; V: TRBV7-9; size: -; J: TRBJ2-7; DNA: TGTGCCAGCACCCCCCGGGACAGGGTCCACGAGCAGTACTTC; CDR3: CASTPRDRVHEQYF
D: -; V: TRBV27; size: once; J: TRBJ2-2; DNA: TGTGCCAGCAGTTTTGCCAGGGGCGACACCGGGGAGCTGTTTTTT; CDR3: CASSFARGDTGELFF
D: -; V: TRBV6-6; size: -; J: TRBJ2-1; DNA: TGTGCCAGCAGTTACTCGGGGGAGCAGTTCTTC; CDR3: CASSYSGEQFF
D: -; V: TRBV27; size: -; J: TRBJ1-1; DNA: TGTGCCAGCAGTTTATTTGGGGACACGGACTGGGAAGCTTTCTTT; CDR3: CASSLFGDTDWEAFF